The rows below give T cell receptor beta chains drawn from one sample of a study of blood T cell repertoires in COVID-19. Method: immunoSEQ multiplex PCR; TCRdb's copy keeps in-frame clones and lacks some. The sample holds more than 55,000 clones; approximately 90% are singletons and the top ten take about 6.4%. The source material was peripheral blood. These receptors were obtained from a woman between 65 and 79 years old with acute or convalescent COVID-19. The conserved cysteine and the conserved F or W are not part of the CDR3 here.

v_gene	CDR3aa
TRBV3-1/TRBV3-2	ASSQDLGGGAEDTQY
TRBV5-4	ASSNLPSDTGELF
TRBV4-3	ASSQGRAGGGYEQY
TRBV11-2	ASSLEGVFSPLH
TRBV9	ASSVDREKGANTEAF
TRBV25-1	ASSRTRDFKDTQY
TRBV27	ASSNRGISNQPQH
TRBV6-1	ASRTDRGTEAF
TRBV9	ASSVAGETYEQY
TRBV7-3	ASSPKSYEQY
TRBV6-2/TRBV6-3	ASSYSSGRRYGNEQF
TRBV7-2	ASSYTGTGGNQPQH
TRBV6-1	ASSGVSGGTNEKLF
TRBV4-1	ASSATSGREETQY
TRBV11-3	APRGYT
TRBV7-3	ASSVGTSGSPGELF
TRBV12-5	ASGIWPGREFNEQF
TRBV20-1	SAPLAAQF
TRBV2	ASALGDTATEAF
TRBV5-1	ASSLEAGNTEAF
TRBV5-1	ASSLGESNQPQH
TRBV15	ATSRRQGNFAGELF
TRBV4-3	ASSLGTDIGELF
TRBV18	ASCTQERAPLH
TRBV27	ASSFTVTYSYNEQF
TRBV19	ASSIGGDYEQY
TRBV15	ATSRDGWGDRGYEQY
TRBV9	ASSVRGGFSGNTIY
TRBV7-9	ASSLGTDLHSNQPQH
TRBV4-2	ASSQDRATAVAEAF
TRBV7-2	ASSLVGTGNNSPLH
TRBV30	AWSVRRGTANSPLH
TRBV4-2	ASRLHREGSTEAF
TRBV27	ASTSGRANTGELF
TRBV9	ASSVGTQGGNSPLH
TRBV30	AWSPNTGELF
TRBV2	ASSAQGGATEAF
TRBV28	ASSLSLTGLYGYT
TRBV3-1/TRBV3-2	ASSQGRARNSPLH
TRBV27	ASSTTGEAF
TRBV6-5	ASSKQFNQPQH
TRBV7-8	ASSLRIRDIRYGYT
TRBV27	ASSPLTGTGAGSRNSPLH
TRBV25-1	ASSEESDRAYNEQF
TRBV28	ASSGGNRGTEAF
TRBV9	ASSVAQGMTGELF
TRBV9	ASTLNRGYGYT
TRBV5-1	ASSSRVTDTQY
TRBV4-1	ASSQTPHRGAGELF
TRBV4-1	ASSQGGLAGVGTGELF
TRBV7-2	ASSFRTGANSETQY
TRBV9	ASSAGGLAGPDTQY
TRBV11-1	ASSLTSSYNEQF
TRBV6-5	ASSYRFQGAGYGYT